This T cell receptor (beta chain) was recorded in a study of regulatory T cells in long-lasting Graves disease. Study-wide findings and caveats: Less diverse TCR repertoires were seen in persistent Graves' patients than in newly diagnosed ones.

The CDR3 is made up of 14 amino acids. Trimming left V 1 base short and J 6 bases short, with 12 bases between. Germline CDR1 reads SGHTA; CDR2 reads FQGNSA. This clonotype showed up many times. The antigen remains undetermined. The sample's time point: persistent/refractory GD, antithyroid drugs over 5 years with positive TRAb. Construction of the TCR library relied on RNA isolated from PBMCs. Construction of TCR beta libraries relied on iRepertoire HTBI primers and on Arm-PCR targeting CDR3 regions. One entry per CDR3 protein, called by TCRdb with MiXCR from the multiplex PCR reads. The sample lists 450,000 or so distinct CDR3 sequences; around 20% were seen once.

Sequencing used peripheral blood mononuclear cells (PBMCs), obtained when the disease was refractory, from a patient treated with antithyroid drugs. The receptor was isolated from a female donor with Graves disease. The chain couples TRBV7-2 to TRBJ1-2, with D uncertain. The chain's CDR3 is CASSLVRQSNGYTF. Here the CDR3 DNA reads TGTGCCAGCAGCTTAGTGCGGCAGTCCAATGGCTACACCTTC.